This paragraph reports one T cell receptor beta chain. Its antigen is not known. These data originate in a study of long-term antiretroviral therapy in people with HIV. Study-level results: Samples were collected from about 2004 to 2018 under possibly less effective ART regimens. Repertoires looked antigen-experienced, with only a slight naive shift after ART.

A v3.0 immunoSEQ assay was performed at survey level. The repertoire was sequenced with immunoSEQ multiplex PCR; TCRdb's copy has only in-frame clones and lacks some. The sample gives under 15,000 clones, 83% of which show up once; roughly 15% is in the top ten. The United States was where all participants with HIV were treated. Every sample had about 0.9-11 million cryopreserved PBMC in it before DNA extraction. Germline values: CDR1 MNHEY, CDR2 SVGAGI. V shed 5 bases, J shed 5 bases, and the junction held 7 bases outside the gene matches. The CDR3 runs 14 residues. Source: unsorted PBMCs, taken 3.4 years after starting antiretroviral therapy. The J gene is TRBJ2-5, the V gene TRBV6-5; 8 bases are a match to TRBD1. The TCR originated in a man aged 35-49 years with HIV. The CDR3 sequence is CASSRHRGFETQYF. The DNA of the CDR3 is TGTGCCAGCAGTCGTCACAGGGGGTTTGAGACCCAGTACTTC.